One sample yielded the 14 T cell receptor beta chains listed below, sequenced in a study of cytomegalovirus exposure and HLA in healthy donors. Measured with immunoSEQ multiplex PCR; TCRdb has only the in-frame clones, and not every one. The sample lists some 170,000 clones, 86% occurring once. Material: PBMCs. The receptors were sampled from a man aged 18 to 35 in good health and CMV-seropositive.

CDR3 DNA: TGTGCCAGCGGACAGGGACAGCCGGGGAGCACTGAAGCTTTCTTT. Its protein product is CASGQGQPGSTEAFF. The chain recombines TRBV11-2 with TRBJ1-1; 8 bases align to TRBD1. Germline V gene sequence: CDR1 SGHAT, CDR2 FQNNGV. The CDR3 sequence is 15 residues long. V shed 8 bases and J 4 bases; nucleotides not matched to a gene: 12. Using reference TRBV11-2 and TRBJ1-1 for the parts outside the CDR3, the full variable domain is EAGVAQSPRYKIIEKRQSVAFWCNPISGHATLYWYQQILGQGPKLLIQFQNNGVVDDSQLPKDRFSAERLKGVDSTLKIQPAKLEDSAVYLCASGQGQPGSTEAFFGQGTRLTVV.

This rearrangement joins TRBV28 to TRBJ2-7; D is undetermined. This CDR3 comprises 14 residues. The V end was cut by 1 base, the J end by 2 bases, with 9 bases between. Germline V gene lookup returns CDR1 MDHEN and CDR2 SYDVKM. The DNA for the CDR3 is TGTGCCAGCAGTTTATTTACCAGAACCTACGAGCAGTACTTC. This encodes CASSLFTRTYEQYF. Full variable domain (rest looked up from reference TRBV28 and TRBJ2-7): DVKVTQSSRYLVKRTGEKVFLECVQDMDHENMFWYRQDPGLGLRLIYFSYDVKMKEKGDIPEGYSVSREKKERFSLILESASTNQTSMYLCASSLFTRTYEQYFGPGTRLTVT.

The V and J genes are TRBV5-4 and TRBJ2-2; tentatively, D is TRBD1 (6 bases). CDR3 length: 13 amino acids. Germline V gene data show CDR1 as SGHNT and CDR2 as YYREEE (reference sequence). The V gene lost 2 bases and the J gene lost 6 bases, with 8 bases spanning the gap. The CDR3 sequence is CASSFRGSGELFF. The DNA of the CDR3 is TGTGCCAGCAGCTTTAGGGGGTCCGGGGAGCTGTTTTTT. Based on the CDR3 plus reference TRBV5-4 and TRBJ2-2, the full variable domain is ETGVTQSPTHLIKTRGQQVTLRCSSQSGHNTVSWYQQALGQGPQFIFQYYREEENGRGNFPPRFSGLQFPNYSSELNVNALELDDSALYLCASSFRGSGELFFGEGSRLTVL.

J is TRBJ2-6 and V is TRBV5-1; D is ambiguous. Trimming took off 2 bases at V and 2 bases at J, with 14 bases between the two ends. Germline V CDR1 and CDR2: SGHRS, YFSETQ. The CDR3 is 17 amino acids. The CDR3 DNA reads as TGCGCCAGCAGCTTTTCCCAGGTTTGGGCTGGGGCCAACGTCCTGACTTTC. This sequence encodes CASSFSQVWAGANVLTF.

The chain is built from TRBV6-5 and TRBJ1-2; no reliable D call. Germline values: CDR1 MNHEY, CDR2 SVGAGI. The V and J ends lost 5 bases and 4 bases respectively, with 5 bases between them. This CDR3 has 11 amino acids. The DNA of the CDR3 is TGTGCCAGCAGTGAGCTCTATGGCTACACCTTC. Its protein is CASSELYGYTF.

The chain uses TRBV27 and TRBJ2-5; 7 bases line up with TRBD2. This CDR3 is built from 17 residues. Trimming at V came to 3 bases and at J to 5 bases, leaving 15 bases not matched to a gene. Germline CDR1 and CDR2: MNHEY and SMNVEV (reference sequence). The CDR3 protein is CASSLQKTSIALETQYF. The CDR3 bases are TGTGCCAGCAGTTTGCAAAAGACTAGCATCGCTTTGGAGACCCAGTACTTC.

This chain joins TRBV5-6 and TRBJ1-6, with 11 bases matching TRBD1. With 6 bases clipped from V and 3 bases from J, the junction kept 5 bases outside the gene matches. This CDR3 comprises 16 residues. Germline assignment: CDR1 SGHDT and CDR2 YYEEEE. CDR3 DNA: TGTGCCAGCACCAGGACAGGGGGCATCTATAATTCACCCCTCCACTTT. Encoded protein: CASTRTGGIYNSPLHF.

The chain joins TRBV9 to TRBJ2-6, with D uncertain. V shed 0 bases and J shed 0 bases, with 10 bases lying between them. This CDR3 contains 17 residues. Per germline, CDR1 SGDLS and CDR2 YYNGEE. The CDR3 sequence is CASSVASTVSGANVLTF. CDR3 in DNA: TGTGCCAGCAGCGTAGCTTCGACTGTCTCTGGGGCCAACGTCCTGACTTTC.

The chain has TRBV5-6 and TRBJ1-1; 7 bases align to TRBD1. Per germline, CDR1 SGHDT and CDR2 YYEEEE. The ends lost 4 bases at V and 4 bases at J; junction bases unmatched: 4. This CDR3 is built from 13 residues. The CDR3 spells CASSPTGTTEAFF. The CDR3 region has the DNA TGTGCCAGCAGCCCGACAGGGACCACTGAAGCTTTCTTT.

This chain uses TRBV5-4 with TRBJ2-7; 8 bases agree with TRBD1. The CDR3 runs 17 residues. The V and J ends lost 1 base and 2 bases, in that order; junction bases with no gene match: 11. Germline CDR1 is SGHNT and CDR2 is YYREEE (reference sequence). CDR3 loop: CASSLIQQGVLPYEQYF. The DNA of the CDR3 is TGTGCCAGCAGCTTGATCCAACAGGGGGTTTTACCCTACGAGCAGTACTTC.

This clone was counted once. The V gene is TRBV7-3, the J gene TRBJ2-2, with D perhaps TRBD1 (5 bases). Germline CDR1 SGHTA, CDR2 FQGTGA. The CDR3 has 13 amino acids. V lost 1 base and J lost 5, with 5 bases in between. The CDR3 DNA is TGTGCCAGCAGCTTAAAGGGGACCGGGGAGCTGTTTTTT. This codes for CASSLKGTGELFF.

The rearrangement links TRBV6-1 to TRBJ2-5; possible D gene TRBD2, 6 bases. The CDR3 has 15 residues. Deletions cut 1 base from V and 1 base from J, with 10 bases between. CDR1 and CDR2 from the germline V gene are MNHNS and SASEGT. CDR3 sequence: CASSEVGGAQETQYF. CDR3 coding DNA: TGTGCCAGCAGTGAAGTTGGAGGGGCCCAAGAGACCCAGTACTTC.

The V gene is TRBV13, the J gene TRBJ2-5, with 14 bases matching TRBD2. The CDR3 totals 17 residues. V was clipped by 5 bases and J by 4 bases; unmatched bases: 9. From germline, CDR1 is PRHDT and CDR2 FYEKMQ (reference sequence). The CDR3 sequence is CASSPPSGLAGGETQYF. The CDR3 bases are TGTGCCAGCAGCCCCCCCTCCGGACTAGCGGGGGGAGAGACCCAGTACTTC.

The gene calls are TRBV28 and TRBJ2-1, with D tentatively TRBD2 (5 bases). The germline V gene encodes CDR1 MDHEN and CDR2 SYDVKM. V was shortened by 2 bases and J by 4 bases, with 9 bases between the two germline ends. The CDR3 length is 14 residues. The CDR3 coding sequence is TGTGCCAGCAGTTTACCTAGCAGGTACAATGAGCAGTTCTTC. It encodes CASSLPSRYNEQFF.